Described below is a single T cell receptor (beta chain) sequence and its context. The antigen remains undetermined. The data originate from a study of cytomegalovirus exposure and HLA in healthy donors. Study conclusions and caveats: It was reportedly the case that the classifier diagnosed cytomegalovirus status with high specificity and sensitivity. Some 150 TCR beta chains were listed as cytomegalovirus-associated.

V lost 0 bases to trimming and J lost 0 bases, with 12 bases between them. This CDR3 has 17 amino acids. Germline lookup yields CDR1 SGHDN and CDR2 FVKESK. When sampled, the donors appeared nominally healthy, though they likely had unrecorded immune exposures. The PCR used 60 Vbeta and 13 Jbeta primers. Measured with immunoSEQ multiplex PCR; TCRdb has only the in-frame clones, and not every one. Of 160,000 or so clones in the sample, more than 60% were seen once. This receptor was taken from a young woman in good health and CMV-seronegative. Sequencing was performed on PBMCs. The chain uses TRBV14 and TRBJ1-3; D unclear. CDR3 coding DNA: TGTGCCAGCAGCCAAGATTTTCCGGGGTTCTCTGGAAACACCATATATTTT. Amino acid sequence: CASSQDFPGFSGNTIYF. Full variable domain (outside the CDR3, taken from reference TRBV14 and TRBJ1-3): EAGVTQFPSHSVIEKGQTVTLRCDPISGHDNLYWYRRVMGKEIKFLLHFVKESKQDESGMPNNRFLAERTGGTYSTLKVQPAELEDSGVYFCASSQDFPGFSGNTIYFGEGSWLTVV.